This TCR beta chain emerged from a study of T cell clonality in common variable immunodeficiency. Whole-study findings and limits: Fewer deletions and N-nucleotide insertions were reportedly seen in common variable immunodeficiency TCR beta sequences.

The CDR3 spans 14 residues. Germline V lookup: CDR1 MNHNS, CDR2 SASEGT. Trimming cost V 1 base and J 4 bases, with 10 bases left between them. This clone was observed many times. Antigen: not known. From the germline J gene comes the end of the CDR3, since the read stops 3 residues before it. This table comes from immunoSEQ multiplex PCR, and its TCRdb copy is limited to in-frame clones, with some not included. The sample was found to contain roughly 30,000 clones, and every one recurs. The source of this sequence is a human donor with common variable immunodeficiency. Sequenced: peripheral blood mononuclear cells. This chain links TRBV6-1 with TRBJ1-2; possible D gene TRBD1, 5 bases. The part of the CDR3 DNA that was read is TGTGCCAGCAGTGAAGGGGAGGGGTCCTATGGC. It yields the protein CASSEGEGSYG. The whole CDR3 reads CASSEGEGSYGYTF.